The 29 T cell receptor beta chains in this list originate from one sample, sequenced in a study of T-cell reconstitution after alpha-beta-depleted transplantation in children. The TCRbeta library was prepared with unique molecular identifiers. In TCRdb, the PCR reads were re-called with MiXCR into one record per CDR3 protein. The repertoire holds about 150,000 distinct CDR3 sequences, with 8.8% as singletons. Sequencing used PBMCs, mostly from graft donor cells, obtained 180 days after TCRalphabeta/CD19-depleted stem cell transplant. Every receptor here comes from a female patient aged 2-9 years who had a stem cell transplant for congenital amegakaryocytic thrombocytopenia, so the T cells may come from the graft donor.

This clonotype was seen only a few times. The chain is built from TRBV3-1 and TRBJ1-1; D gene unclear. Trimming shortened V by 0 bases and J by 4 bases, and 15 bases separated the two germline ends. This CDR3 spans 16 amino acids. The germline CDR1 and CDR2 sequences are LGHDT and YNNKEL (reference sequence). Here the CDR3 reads CASSQDPGSLATEAFF. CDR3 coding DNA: TGTGCCAGCAGCCAAGATCCGGGGTCCCTGGCCACTGAAGCTTTCTTT.

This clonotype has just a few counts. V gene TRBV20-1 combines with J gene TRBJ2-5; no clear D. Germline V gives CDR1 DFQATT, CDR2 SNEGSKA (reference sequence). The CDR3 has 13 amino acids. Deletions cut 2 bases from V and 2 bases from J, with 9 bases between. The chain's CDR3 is CSARLTAQETQYF. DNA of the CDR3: TGCAGTGCTAGACTGACGGCTCAAGAGACCCAGTACTTC.

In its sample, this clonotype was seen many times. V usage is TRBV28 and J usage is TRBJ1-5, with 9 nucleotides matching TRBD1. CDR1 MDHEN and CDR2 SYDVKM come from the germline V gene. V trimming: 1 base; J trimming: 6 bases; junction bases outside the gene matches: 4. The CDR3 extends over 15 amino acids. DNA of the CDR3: TGTGCCAGCAGTTTATCCGGACAGGGGACTCAGCCCCAGCATTTT. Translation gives CASSLSGQGTQPQHF.

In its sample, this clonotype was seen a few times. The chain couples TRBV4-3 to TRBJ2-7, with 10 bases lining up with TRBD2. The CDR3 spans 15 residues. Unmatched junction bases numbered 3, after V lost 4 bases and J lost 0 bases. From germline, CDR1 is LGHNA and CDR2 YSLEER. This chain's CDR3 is CASSRRLAGSYEQYF. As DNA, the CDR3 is TGCGCCAGCAGCCGAAGACTAGCGGGCTCCTACGAGCAGTACTTC.

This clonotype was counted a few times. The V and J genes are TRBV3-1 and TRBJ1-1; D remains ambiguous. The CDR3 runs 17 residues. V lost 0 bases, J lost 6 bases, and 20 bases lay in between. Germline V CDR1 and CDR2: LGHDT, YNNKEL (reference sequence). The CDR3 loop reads CASSQDRNLVARPEAFF. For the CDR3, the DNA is TGTGCCAGCAGCCAAGATCGTAACCTGGTAGCGCGACCTGAAGCTTTCTTT.

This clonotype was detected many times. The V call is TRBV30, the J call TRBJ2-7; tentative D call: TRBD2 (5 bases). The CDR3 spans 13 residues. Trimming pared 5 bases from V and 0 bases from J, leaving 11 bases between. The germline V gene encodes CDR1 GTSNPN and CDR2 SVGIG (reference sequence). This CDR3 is CAWGPGSSYEQYF. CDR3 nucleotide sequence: TGTGCCTGGGGGCCGGGGTCCTCCTACGAGCAGTACTTC.

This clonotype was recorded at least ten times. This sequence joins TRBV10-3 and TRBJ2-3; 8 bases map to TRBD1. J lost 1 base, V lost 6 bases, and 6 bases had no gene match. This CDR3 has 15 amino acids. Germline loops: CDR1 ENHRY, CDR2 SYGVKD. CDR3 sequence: CAIRNPGQGTDTQYF. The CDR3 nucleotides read TGTGCCATCAGGAACCCGGGACAGGGCACAGATACGCAGTATTTT.

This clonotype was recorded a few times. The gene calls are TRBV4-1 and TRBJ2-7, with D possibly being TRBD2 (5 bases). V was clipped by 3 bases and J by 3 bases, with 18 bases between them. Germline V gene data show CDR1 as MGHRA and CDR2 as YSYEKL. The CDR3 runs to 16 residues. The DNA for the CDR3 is TGCGCCAGCAGCCAGACTACTAGTTTGAGGCGCTACGAGCAGTACTTC. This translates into CASSQTTSLRRYEQYF.

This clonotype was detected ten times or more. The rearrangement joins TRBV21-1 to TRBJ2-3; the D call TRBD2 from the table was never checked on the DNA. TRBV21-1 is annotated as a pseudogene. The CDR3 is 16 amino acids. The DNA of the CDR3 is TGTGCCAGCAGCAAAGGATGGGAGCCTGGCACAGATACGCAGTATTTT. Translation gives CASSKGWEPGTDTQYF.

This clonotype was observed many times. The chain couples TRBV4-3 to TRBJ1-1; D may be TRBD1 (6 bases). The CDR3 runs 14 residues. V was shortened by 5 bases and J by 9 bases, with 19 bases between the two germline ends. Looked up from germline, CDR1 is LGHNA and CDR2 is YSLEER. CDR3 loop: CASSTQQGAAKAFF. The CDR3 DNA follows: TGCGCCAGCAGCACGCAACAGGGAGCGGCCAAAGCTTTCTTT.

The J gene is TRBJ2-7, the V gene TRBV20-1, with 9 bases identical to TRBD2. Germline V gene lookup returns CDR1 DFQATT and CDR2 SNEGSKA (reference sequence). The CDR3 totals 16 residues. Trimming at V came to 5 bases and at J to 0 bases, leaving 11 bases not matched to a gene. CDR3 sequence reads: CSAVFFGGRVSYEQYF. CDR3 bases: TGCAGTGCTGTCTTTTTCGGCGGGAGGGTCTCCTACGAGCAGTACTTC.

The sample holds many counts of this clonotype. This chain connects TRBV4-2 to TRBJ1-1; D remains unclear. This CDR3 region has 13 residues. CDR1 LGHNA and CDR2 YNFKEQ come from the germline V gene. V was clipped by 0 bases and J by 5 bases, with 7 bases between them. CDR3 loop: CASSQDARTEAFF. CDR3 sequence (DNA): TGTGCCAGCAGCCAAGATGCGAGGACTGAAGCTTTCTTT.

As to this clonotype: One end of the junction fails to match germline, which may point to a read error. CDR3 DNA sequence: TGCGCCAGCAGCTGGACTAGCGGGAGGGTGGGCTCCTACGACCAGTACTTC. Translation: CASSWTSGRVGSYDQYF. The chain couples TRBV5-1 to TRBJ2-7; 15 positions match TRBD2. In germline, CDR1 is SGHRS, CDR2 YFSETQ. This CDR3 comprises 17 residues. Supplemented by reference TRBV5-1 and TRBJ2-7, the full variable domain reads KAGVTQTPRYLIKTRGQQVTLSCSPISGHRSVSWYQQTPGQGLQFLFEYFSETQRNKGNFPGRFSGRQFSNSRSEMNVSTLELGDSALYLCASSWTSGRVGSYDQYFGPGTRLTVT.

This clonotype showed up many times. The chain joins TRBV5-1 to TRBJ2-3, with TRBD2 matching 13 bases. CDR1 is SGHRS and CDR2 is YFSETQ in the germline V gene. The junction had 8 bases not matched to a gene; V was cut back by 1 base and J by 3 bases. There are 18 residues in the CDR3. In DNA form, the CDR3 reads TGCGCCAGCAGCTTGATCCCCCAGACTAGCGGGGGGACAGATACGCAGTATTTT. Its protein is CASSLIPQTSGGTDTQYF.

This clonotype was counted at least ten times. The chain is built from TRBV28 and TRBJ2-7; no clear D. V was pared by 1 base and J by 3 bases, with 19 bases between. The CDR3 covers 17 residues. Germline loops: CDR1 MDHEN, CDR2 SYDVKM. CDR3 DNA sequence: TGTGCCAGCAGTTTATTTCATCTTAGAGACATTGACTACGAGCAGTACTTC. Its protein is CASSLFHLRDIDYEQYF.

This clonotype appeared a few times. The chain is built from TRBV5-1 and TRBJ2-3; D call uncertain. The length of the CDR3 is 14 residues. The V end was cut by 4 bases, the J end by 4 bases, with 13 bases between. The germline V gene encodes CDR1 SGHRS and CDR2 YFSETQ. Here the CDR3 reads CASSLRPSADTQYF. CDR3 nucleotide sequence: TGCGCCAGCAGCCTGCGGCCGTCCGCAGATACGCAGTATTTT.

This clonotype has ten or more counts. This chain's CDR3 is CASSFSSGTSYEQYF. In DNA form, the CDR3 reads TGTGCCAGCAGCTTTAGCAGCGGAACTTCCTACGAGCAGTACTTC. The chain combines TRBV11-2 with TRBJ2-7, with D tentatively TRBD2 (5 bases). Trimming removed 3 bases at V and 1 base at J, with 13 bases between. The CDR3 covers 15 residues. Germline values: CDR1 SGHAT, CDR2 FQNNGV.

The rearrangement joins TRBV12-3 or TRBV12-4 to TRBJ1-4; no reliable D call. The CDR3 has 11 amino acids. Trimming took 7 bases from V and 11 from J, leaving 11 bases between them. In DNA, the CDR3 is TGTGCCAGCAAACAGCGGAGTAAACTGTTTTTT. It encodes CASKQRSKLFF.

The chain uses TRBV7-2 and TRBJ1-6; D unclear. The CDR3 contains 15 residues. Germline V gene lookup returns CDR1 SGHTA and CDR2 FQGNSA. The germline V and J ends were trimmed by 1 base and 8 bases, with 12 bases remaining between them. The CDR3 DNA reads TGTGCCAGCAGCTTAGGGCGGACGACGCATTCACCCCTCCACTTT. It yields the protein CASSLGRTTHSPLHF.

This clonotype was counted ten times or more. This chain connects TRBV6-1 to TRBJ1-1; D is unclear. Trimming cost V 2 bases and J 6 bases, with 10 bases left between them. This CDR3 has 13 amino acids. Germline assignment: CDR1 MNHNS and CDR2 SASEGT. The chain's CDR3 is CASSETGRAEAFF. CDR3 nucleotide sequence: TGTGCCAGCAGTGAAACTGGACGGGCTGAAGCTTTCTTT.

The CDR3 sequence: CASSRGQGVHNEQFF. CDR3 coding DNA: TGCGCCAGCAGCAGGGGACAGGGTGTCCACAATGAGCAGTTCTTC. The gene calls are TRBV5-1 and TRBJ2-1, with TRBD1 matching 9 bases. V was clipped by 4 bases and J by 5 bases; unmatched bases: 7. The length of the CDR3 is 15 residues. Germline CDR1 is SGHRS and CDR2 is YFSETQ.

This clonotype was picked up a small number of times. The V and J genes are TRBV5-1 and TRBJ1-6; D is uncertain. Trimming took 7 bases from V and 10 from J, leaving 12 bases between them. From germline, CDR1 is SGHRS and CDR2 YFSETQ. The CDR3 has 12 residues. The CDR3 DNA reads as TGCGCCAGCGCTCTCGTTGACTCACCCCTCCACTTT. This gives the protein CASALVDSPLHF.

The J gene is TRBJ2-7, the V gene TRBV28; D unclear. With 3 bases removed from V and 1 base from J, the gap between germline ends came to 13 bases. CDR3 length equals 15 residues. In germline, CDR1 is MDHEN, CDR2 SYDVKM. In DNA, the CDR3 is TGTGCCAGCAGTTTTGCAGGCAGTAAGTCCTACGAGCAGTACTTC. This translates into CASSFAGSKSYEQYF. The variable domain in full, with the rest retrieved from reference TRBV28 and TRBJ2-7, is DVKVTQSSRYLVKRTGEKVFLECVQDMDHENMFWYRQDPGLGLRLIYFSYDVKMKEKGDIPEGYSVSREKKERFSLILESASTNQTSMYLCASSFAGSKSYEQYFGPGTRLTVT.

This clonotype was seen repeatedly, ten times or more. The CDR3 DNA is TGTGCCAGCAGCCGCCGGGACTCAACCTACGAGCAGTACTTC. As protein: CASSRRDSTYEQYF. The chain couples TRBV7-8 to TRBJ2-7, with a possible D match to TRBD2 (6 bases). CDR1 is SGHVS and CDR2 is FQNEAQ in the germline V gene. CDR3 size: 14 residues. V was shortened by 5 bases and J by 2 bases, with 13 bases between the two germline ends.

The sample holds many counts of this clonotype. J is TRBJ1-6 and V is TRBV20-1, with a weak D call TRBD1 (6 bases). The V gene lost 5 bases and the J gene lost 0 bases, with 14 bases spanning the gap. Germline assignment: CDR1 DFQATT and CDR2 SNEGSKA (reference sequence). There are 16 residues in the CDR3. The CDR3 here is CSADRTLSSYNSPLHF. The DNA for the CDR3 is TGCAGTGCTGACAGGACGCTGAGCTCCTATAATTCACCCCTCCACTTT.

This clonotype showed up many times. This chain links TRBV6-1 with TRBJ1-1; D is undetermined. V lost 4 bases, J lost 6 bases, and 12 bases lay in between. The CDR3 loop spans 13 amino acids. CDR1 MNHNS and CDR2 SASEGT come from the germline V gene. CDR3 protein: CASSGERASEAFF. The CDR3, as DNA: TGTGCCAGCAGTGGAGAAAGAGCATCTGAAGCTTTCTTT.

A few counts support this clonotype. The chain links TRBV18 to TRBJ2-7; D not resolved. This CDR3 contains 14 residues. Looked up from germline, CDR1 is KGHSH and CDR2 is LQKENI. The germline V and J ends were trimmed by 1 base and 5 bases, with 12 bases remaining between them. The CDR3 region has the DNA TGTGCCAGCTCACCACTTTTGGTAGGAAACGAGCAGTACTTC. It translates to CASSPLLVGNEQYF.

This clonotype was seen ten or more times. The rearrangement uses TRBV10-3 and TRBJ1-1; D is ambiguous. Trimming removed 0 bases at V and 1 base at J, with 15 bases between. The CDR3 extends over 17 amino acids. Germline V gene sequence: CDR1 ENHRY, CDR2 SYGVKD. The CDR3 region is CAISESRAGGPNTEAFF. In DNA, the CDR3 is TGTGCCATCAGTGAGTCTCGGGCGGGCGGCCCGAACACTGAAGCTTTCTTT.

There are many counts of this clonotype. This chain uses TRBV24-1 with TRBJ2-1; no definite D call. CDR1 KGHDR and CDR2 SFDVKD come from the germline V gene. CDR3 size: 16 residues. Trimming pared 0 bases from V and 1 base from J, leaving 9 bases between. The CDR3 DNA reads TGTGCCACCAGTGATTTGGAGGCAGTTTCCTACAATGAGCAGTTCTTC. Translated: CATSDLEAVSYNEQFF.